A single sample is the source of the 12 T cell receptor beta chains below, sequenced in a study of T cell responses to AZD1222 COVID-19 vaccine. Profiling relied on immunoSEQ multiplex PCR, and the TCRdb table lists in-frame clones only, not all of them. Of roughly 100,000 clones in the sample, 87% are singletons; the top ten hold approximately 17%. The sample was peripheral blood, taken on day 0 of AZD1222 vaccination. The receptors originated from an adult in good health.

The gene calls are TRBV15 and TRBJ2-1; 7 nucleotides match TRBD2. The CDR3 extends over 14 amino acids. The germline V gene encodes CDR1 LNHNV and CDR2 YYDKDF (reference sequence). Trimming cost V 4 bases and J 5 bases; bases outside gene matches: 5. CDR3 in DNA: TGTGCCACCAGCAAACGACTAGCAAACAATGAGCAGTTCTTC. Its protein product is CATSKRLANNEQFF.

DNA of the CDR3: TGCAGCGTCCCGGGGCGAGGGGAGCTGTTTTTT. Protein product: CSVPGRGELFF. The V gene is TRBV29-1, the J gene TRBJ2-2, with D perhaps TRBD1 or TRBD2 (5 bases each). Trimming shortened V by 6 bases and J by 8 bases, and 10 bases separated the two germline ends. Germline CDR1 and CDR2: SQVTM and ANQGSEA. The CDR3 runs to 11 residues.

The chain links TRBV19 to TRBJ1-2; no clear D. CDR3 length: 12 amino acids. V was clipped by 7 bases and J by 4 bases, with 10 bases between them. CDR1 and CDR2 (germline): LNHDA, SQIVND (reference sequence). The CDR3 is CASTEVGYGYTF. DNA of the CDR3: TGTGCCAGTACCGAGGTGGGCTATGGCTACACCTTC.

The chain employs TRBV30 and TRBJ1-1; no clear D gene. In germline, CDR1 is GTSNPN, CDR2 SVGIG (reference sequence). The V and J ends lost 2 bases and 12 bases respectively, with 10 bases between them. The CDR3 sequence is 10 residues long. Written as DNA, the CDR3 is TGTGCCTGGAGTCCAGGCGGACCTTTCTTT. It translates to CAWSPGGPFF.

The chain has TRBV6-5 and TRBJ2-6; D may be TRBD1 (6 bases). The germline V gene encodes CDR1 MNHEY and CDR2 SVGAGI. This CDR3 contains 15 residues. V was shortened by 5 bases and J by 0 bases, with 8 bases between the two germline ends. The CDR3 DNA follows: TGTGCCAGCAGTACAGGGTCCTCTGGGGCCAACGTCCTGACTTTC. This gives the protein CASSTGSSGANVLTF.

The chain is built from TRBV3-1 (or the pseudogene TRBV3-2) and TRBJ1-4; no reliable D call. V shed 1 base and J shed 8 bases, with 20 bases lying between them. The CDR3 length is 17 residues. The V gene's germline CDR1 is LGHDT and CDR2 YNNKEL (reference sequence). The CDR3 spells CASSQARVALAPEKLFF. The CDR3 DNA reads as TGTGCCAGCAGCCAAGCCCGTGTGGCCCTAGCCCCGGAAAAACTGTTTTTT.

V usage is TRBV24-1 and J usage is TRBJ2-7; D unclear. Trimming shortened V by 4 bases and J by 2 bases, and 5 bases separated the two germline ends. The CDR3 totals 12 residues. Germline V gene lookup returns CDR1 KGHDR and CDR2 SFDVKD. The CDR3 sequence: CATSENTYEQYF. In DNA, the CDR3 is TGTGCCACCAGTGAGAATACCTACGAGCAGTACTTC.

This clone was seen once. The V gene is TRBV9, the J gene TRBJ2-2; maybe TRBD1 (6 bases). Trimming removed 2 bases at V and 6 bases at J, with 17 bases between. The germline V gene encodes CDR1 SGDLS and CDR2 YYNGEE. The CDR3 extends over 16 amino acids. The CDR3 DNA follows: TGTGCCAGCAGCGTCGAGAGGGGCCAGGGGTCCGGGGAGCTGTTTTTT. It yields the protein CASSVERGQGSGELFF.

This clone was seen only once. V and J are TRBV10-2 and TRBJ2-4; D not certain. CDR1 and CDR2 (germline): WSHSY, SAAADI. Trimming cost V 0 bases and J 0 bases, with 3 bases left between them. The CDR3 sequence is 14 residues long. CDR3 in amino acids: CASSESIAKNIQYF. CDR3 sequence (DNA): TGCGCCAGCAGTGAGTCTATAGCCAAAAACATTCAGTACTTC.

Written as DNA, the CDR3 is TGTGCCAGCAGCGTAGATTCCGGGACTACCATTAATGAGCAGTTCTTC. Encoded protein: CASSVDSGTTINEQFF. The J gene is TRBJ2-1, the V gene TRBV9; 7 bases are shared with TRBD2. The CDR3 consists of 16 residues. V was pared by 0 bases and J by 7 bases, with 10 bases of the junction left unmatched. The germline V gene has CDR1 SGDLS and CDR2 YYNGEE.

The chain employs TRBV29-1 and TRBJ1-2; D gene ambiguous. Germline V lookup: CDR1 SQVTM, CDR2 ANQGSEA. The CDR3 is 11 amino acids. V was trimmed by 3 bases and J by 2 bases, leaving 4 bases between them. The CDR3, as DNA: TGCAGCGTTGAGGGGAACTATGGCTACACCTTC. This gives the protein CSVEGNYGYTF.

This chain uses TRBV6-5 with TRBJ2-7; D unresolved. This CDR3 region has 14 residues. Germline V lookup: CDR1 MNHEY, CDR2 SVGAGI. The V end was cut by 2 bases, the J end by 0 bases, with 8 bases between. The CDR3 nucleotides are TGTGCCAGCAGTTACGGGTGGGGCTCCTACGAGCAGTACTTC. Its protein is CASSYGWGSYEQYF.